The clone carrying this T cell receptor beta chain was counted a single time. Source study methods: How many nucleated cells were present was estimated from reference gene primer amplification. Sequenced by immunoSEQ multiplex PCR; TCRdb stores in-frame clones only, minus some. V and J calls and clone size are copied from that table; D and trimming were computed from the DNA. This repertoire shows some 89,000 clones, almost 85% found once; its top ten account for 1.2%. The data stem from a study of blood T cell repertoires in COVID-19. The wider study: In each case, the material was cDNA or gDNA derived from T cells, B-cell-depleted T cells, or PBMCs.

The germline CDR1 and CDR2 sequences are SGHAT and FQNNGV. The length of the CDR3 is 13 residues. Trimming removed 2 bases from V and 4 bases from J, with 9 bases in between. The clonotype comes from a woman at least 80 years old with acute or convalescent COVID-19. Sequencing used peripheral blood. V is TRBV11-2 and J is TRBJ2-7; D unresolved. The CDR3 spells CASSLQALYEQYF. The CDR3 DNA reads as TGTGCCAGCAGCTTACAGGCACTTTACGAGCAGTACTTC.